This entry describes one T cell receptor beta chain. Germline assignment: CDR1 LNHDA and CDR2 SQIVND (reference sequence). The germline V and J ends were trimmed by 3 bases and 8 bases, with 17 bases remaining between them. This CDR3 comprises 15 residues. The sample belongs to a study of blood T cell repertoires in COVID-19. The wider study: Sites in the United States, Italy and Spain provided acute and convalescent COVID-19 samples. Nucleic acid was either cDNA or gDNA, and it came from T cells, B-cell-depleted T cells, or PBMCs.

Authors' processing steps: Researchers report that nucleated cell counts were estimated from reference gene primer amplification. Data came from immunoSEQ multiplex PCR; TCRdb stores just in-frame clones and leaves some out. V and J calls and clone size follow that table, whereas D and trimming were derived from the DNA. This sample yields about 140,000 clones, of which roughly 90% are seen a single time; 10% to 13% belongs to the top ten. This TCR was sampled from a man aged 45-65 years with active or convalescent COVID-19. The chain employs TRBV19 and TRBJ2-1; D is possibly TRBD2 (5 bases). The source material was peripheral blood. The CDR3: CASSMNQVQRDEQFF. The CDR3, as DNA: TGTGCCAGTAGTATGAACCAGGTCCAGAGGGATGAGCAGTTCTTC.